The present entry profiles one T cell receptor (beta chain) with its context. The table lists this clone with a count of one. Its antigen is currently not known. No qualities accompany the bases; no much larger clone lies one base away. Genomic DNA was extracted from sorted cells for sequencing of the TCRbeta CDR3 region. The immunoSEQ Assay was used to sequence the TCRbeta CDR3 regions. The table was pulled from immuneACCESS by TCRdb, which kept in-frame rearrangements only. Such tables lose some clones; where checked, under half of the loss comes from unresolved V genes, and the rest has no known cause. This sample comprises about 26,000 clones, over 85% of them detected only once. Around 19% of the sample rests with the top ten. Measured from the cysteine to the phenylalanine, the CDR3 is 17 residues long. Only the CDR3 DNA is retained, 51 bases long and in frame from the first base. Via the germline V gene, CDR1 is SGHAT and CDR2 FQNNGV.

The data stem from a study of OX40 agonist ivuxolimab in advanced cancers. Context from the whole study: Ivuxolimab was an agonistic, fully human IgG2 monoclonal antibody directed against OX40 (CD134), a costimulatory receptor. Three dose-escalation patients achieved partial responses, one with hepatocellular carcinoma and two with cutaneous melanoma. Intravenous ivuxolimab was administered to patients every 2 weeks at six dose levels: 0.01, 0.1, 0.3, 1.5, 3 and 10 mg/kg. Peripheral TCRbeta sequencing was intended to test whether TCR sequence diversity was altered and clonal T-cell expansion was caused by ivuxolimab. Prior anti-PD-1, anti-PD-L1 or anti-CTLA-4 therapy was permitted, and 35% to 40% of dose-escalation patients had received checkpoint inhibitors. The paper describes the monotherapy dose-escalation part (N ≈ 51 patients) of the phase I trial of ivuxolimab. Of the approximately 50 dose-escalation patients, hepatocellular carcinoma was present in around 20, melanoma in some 15, renal cell carcinoma in 9 and head and neck cancer in 9. A male proportion of 82.7% and a mean age of approximately 60 years, ranging from 23 to 79, were recorded for the dose-escalation cohort. Overall results and qualifications from the work: After ivuxolimab, more expanded clones were found on average in CD8+ T cells than in CD4+ T cells. At doses from 0.1 to 3.0 mg/kg, clonal expansion was seen in both CD4+ and CD8+ blood T cells between baseline and week 6. Low levels of normalized T-cell clonal expansion were also shown by some nonresponding patients. The antigen specificity of the clonally expanded peripheral T cells was not determined. Partial responders in the 0.1-3.0 mg/kg groups had among the lowest normalized peripheral clonal expansion, especially among CD8+ T cells.

Patients with a history of autoimmune disease or receiving systemic immunosuppression were excluded from the trial. Peripheral blood for TCR sequencing was collected from all dose cohorts at baseline, on cycle 4 day 1, and on cycle 7 day 1. Samples were obtained from an open-label, multicenter, first-in-human phase I dose-escalation trial of ivuxolimab. Adults with locally advanced or metastatic melanoma, renal cell, hepatocellular, or head and neck squamous cell carcinoma were enrolled in the trial. Before TCR sequencing, CD4+ and CD8+ T cells were separately sorted from peripheral blood. The rearranged chain carries TRBV11-2 and TRBJ2-5; 5 matching bases give a weak D call of TRBD2. The DNA end is more similar to TRBJ2-7, so the J call may be wrong. This receptor was taken from an adult with an advanced solid tumor such as melanoma, head and neck, liver or kidney cancer. The sample in question was CD4+ or CD8+ T cells sorted from blood, obtained in a trial of the OX40 agonist ivuxolimab. The DNA is TGTGCCAGCAGCTTAGAAGTCCTAAGCGGAGGTGGGTACGAGCAGTACTTC. This codes for CASSLEVLSGGGYEQYF.